This T cell receptor beta chain was obtained from a study of chemoradiotherapy in HPV16-positive cancers. Sequencing was performed with immunoSEQ multiplex PCR; in TCRdb, only in-frame clones are kept and a portion is missing. The table has 500 to 650 clones, under 90% seen once. In germline, CDR1 is SQVTM, CDR2 ANQGSEA. Trimming removed 4 bases from V and 3 bases from J; junction bases left unmatched: 9. CDR3 size: 15 residues. The sample was tumor tissue, taken from a patient who underwent chemoradiotherapy. The chain recombines TRBV29-1 with TRBJ2-3; 8 bases align to TRBD1. This receptor was identified in a human donor with HPV-associated anogenital cancer. The CDR3 nucleotides read TGCAGCGTTGTAGGAAATGGACAGGGTACAGATACGCAGTATTTT. Translating it yields CSVVGNGQGTDTQYF.